One sample yielded the 17 T cell receptor beta chains listed below, sequenced in a study of response to subunit inactivated influenza vaccine. TCRdb independently ran MiXCR on the RT-PCR reads; one entry per CDR3 protein. Here the sample spans 650,000 to 850,000 distinct CDR3 sequences, approximately 15% being singletons. The sample in question was PBMCs from blood, obtained less than 15 days before vaccination. All receptors come from a man aged 50 to 59 who received an inactivated influenza vaccine.

The sample holds a few counts of this clonotype. The chain has TRBV5-1 and TRBJ2-3; TRBD1 agrees at 9 bases. The germline V gene has CDR1 SGHRS and CDR2 YFSETQ. The CDR3 has 14 residues. J gave up 2 bases and V 7 bases, and 5 bases lay outside the gene matches. Here the CDR3 reads CASGTGIITDTQYF. The CDR3 region has the DNA TGCGCCAGCGGGACAGGGATCATCACAGATACGCAGTATTTT.

This clonotype was recorded many times. This chain joins TRBV14 and TRBJ2-7; 8 bases agree with TRBD1. This CDR3 has 15 amino acids. Germline V gene lookup returns CDR1 SGHDN and CDR2 FVKESK. V shed 2 bases and J 5 bases; nucleotides not matched to a gene: 8. CDR3 sequence reads: CASSQQRTGNHEQYF. The CDR3 nucleotides read TGTGCCAGCAGCCAACAAAGGACAGGGAACCACGAGCAGTACTTC. The full variable domain, its missing parts supplied by reference TRBV14 and TRBJ2-7, is EAGVTQFPSHSVIEKGQTVTLRCDPISGHDNLYWYRRVMGKEIKFLLHFVKESKQDESGMPNNRFLAERTGGTYSTLKVQPAELEDSGVYFCASSQQRTGNHEQYFGPGTRLTVT.

The chain carries TRBV12-3 or TRBV12-4 and TRBJ2-3, with unresolved D. The ends were cut back, 2 bases at V and 7 bases at J, with 10 bases in the middle. The CDR3 spans 13 residues. CDR3: CASSLNGRNTQYF. CDR3 sequence (DNA): TGTGCCAGCAGTTTAAATGGCCGGAATACGCAGTATTTT.

This clonotype was seen repeatedly, ten times or more. Sequence at one end of the junction differs from germline and may be a read error. The chain employs TRBV20-1 and TRBJ1-5; a possible D gene is TRBD1 (6 bases). CDR3 size: 15 residues. Germline V gives CDR1 DFQATT, CDR2 SNEGSKA (reference sequence). The CDR3 sequence is CSARGQGYSNQPQHF. The CDR3 bases are TGCAGTGCCAGAGGGCAGGGGTATAGCAATCAGCCCCAGCATTTT.

CDR3 in DNA: TGTGCCAGTGCTCGAGGCAACTCCTACGAGCAGTACTTC. Its protein is CASARGNSYEQYF. The V gene is TRBV7-9, the J gene TRBJ2-7, with D hard to call. This CDR3 has 13 amino acids. With 9 bases removed from V and 0 bases from J, the gap between germline ends came to 12 bases. Per germline, CDR1 SEHNR and CDR2 FQNEAQ (reference sequence).

This clonotype was observed a few times. V gene TRBV5-1 combines with J gene TRBJ2-1; 8 bases are shared with TRBD2. After removal of 4 bases from V and 6 bases from J, the junction contained 12 bases not matched to a gene. CDR1 is SGHRS, CDR2 YFSETQ, per germline. The CDR3 extends over 16 amino acids. CDR3 in amino acids: CASSRRGSGGSNEQFF. CDR3 sequence (DNA): TGCGCCAGCAGCCGGCGGGGCAGCGGGGGCTCCAATGAGCAGTTCTTC.

This clonotype was counted between two and nine times. This chain uses TRBV7-3 with TRBJ2-1; D might be TRBD2 (6 bases). CDR3 length: 14 amino acids. The germline gives CDR1 SGHTA, CDR2 FQGTGA. V was clipped by 2 bases and J by 12 bases, with 17 bases between them. The CDR3 DNA reads TGTGCCAGCAGCTTAGAGAGACTAGTATACGTGCAGTTCTTC. Translated, it gives CASSLERLVYVQFF.

A few counts support this clonotype. This rearrangement joins TRBV27 to TRBJ2-3; D perhaps matches TRBD1 (6 bases). CDR3 length equals 15 residues. V lost 4 bases and J lost 3, with 14 bases in between. Germline assignment: CDR1 MNHEY and CDR2 SMNVEV (reference sequence). CDR3 protein: CASSSRGGATDTQYF. The DNA for the CDR3 is TGTGCCAGCAGTTCCAGAGGGGGAGCGACAGATACGCAGTATTTT.

This clonotype appeared many times. The rearrangement links TRBV20-1 to TRBJ2-1; 7 bases match TRBD2. Trimming at V came to 5 bases and at J to 4 bases, leaving 2 bases not matched to a gene. Germline V lookup: CDR1 DFQATT, CDR2 SNEGSKA (reference sequence). CDR3 size: 12 residues. CDR3 protein: CSAQRGYNEQFF. The CDR3 nucleotides read TGCAGTGCTCAGCGGGGATACAATGAGCAGTTCTTC.

This clonotype has a handful of counts. The gene calls are TRBV5-5 and TRBJ1-6; D is perhaps TRBD1 (5 bases). In germline, CDR1 is SGHKS, CDR2 YYEKEE (reference sequence). The CDR3 runs to 17 residues. V lost 1 base and J 0 bases, leaving 11 bases between the germline ends. This CDR3 reads CASSLPTASSYNSPLHF. DNA of the CDR3: TGTGCCAGCAGCTTGCCGACAGCGAGCTCCTATAATTCACCCCTCCACTTT.

This clonotype was counted many times. This chain uses TRBV27 with TRBJ2-5; 10 bases match TRBD1. Germline values: CDR1 MNHEY, CDR2 SMNVEV (reference sequence). The CDR3 has 16 amino acids. The J segment lost 5 bases and the V segment lost 5 bases, leaving 11 bases of the junction unmatched. The CDR3 protein is CASSPLGQGIGETQYF. The CDR3 coding sequence is TGTGCCAGCAGTCCCTTGGGACAGGGGATCGGCGAGACCCAGTACTTC.

The rearrangement joins TRBV13 to TRBJ2-5; tentatively, D is TRBD1 (7 bases). The CDR3 is 13 residues long. Trimming took 5 bases from V and 5 from J, leaving 12 bases between them. The germline V gene has CDR1 PRHDT and CDR2 FYEKMQ (reference sequence). Here the CDR3 reads CASSHPGGETQYF. As DNA, the CDR3 is TGTGCCAGCAGCCACCCAGGGGGGGAGACCCAGTACTTC. The variable domain in full, with the rest retrieved from reference TRBV13 and TRBJ2-5, is AAGVIQSPRHLIKEKRETATLKCYPIPRHDTVYWYQQGPGQDPQFLISFYEKMQSDKGSIPDRFSAQQFSDYHSELNMSSLELGDSALYFCASSHPGGETQYFGPGTRLLVL.

This clonotype was seen more than once but under ten times. CDR3 sequence (DNA): TGTGCCAGCAGCCTCCGGACCAGAAATGAGCAGTTCTTC. Translation: CASSLRTRNEQFF. This sequence joins TRBV9 and TRBJ2-1, with D unclear. Trimming cost V 4 bases and J 7 bases, with 12 bases left between them. The CDR3 spans 13 residues. Germline assignment: CDR1 SGDLS and CDR2 YYNGEE.

Only a few counts were recorded for this clonotype. The chain carries TRBV18 and TRBJ2-7, with 9 nucleotides matching TRBD1. The CDR3 consists of 13 residues. Trimming cost V 4 bases and J 7 bases; bases outside gene matches: 5. Germline CDR1 is KGHSH and CDR2 is LQKENI. The CDR3 sequence: CASSRDRAGEQYF. CDR3 DNA: TGTGCCAGCTCACGGGACAGGGCAGGGGAGCAGTACTTC.

As regards this clonotype: Just one base apart from a much larger clone, this may be a read error. The chain has TRBV6-6 and TRBJ1-5; D is unclear. This CDR3 has 13 amino acids. CDR1 and CDR2 from the germline V gene are MNHNY and SVGAGI (reference sequence). Between the trimmed V and J ends, which lost 1 base and 2 bases, there was a span of 3 bases. The CDR3 reads CASSYWGNQPQHF. DNA of the CDR3: TGTGCCAGCAGTTACTGGGGCAATCAGCCCCAGCATTTT.

V usage is TRBV25-1 and J usage is TRBJ2-3, with 8 bases fitting TRBD2. This CDR3 is 16 amino acids long. Trimming removed 1 base from V and 0 bases from J; junction bases left unmatched: 3. The germline V gene encodes CDR1 MGHDK and CDR2 SYGVNS. The CDR3 sequence is CASSELASGSTDTQYF. Written as DNA, the CDR3 is TGTGCCAGCAGTGAATTGGCTAGCGGGAGCACAGATACGCAGTATTTT.

The chain uses TRBV28 and TRBJ1-5; D perhaps matches TRBD1 (5 bases). The V end lost 8 bases, the J end lost 4 bases, and 9 bases lay between the germline ends. The CDR3 runs to 12 residues. Germline CDR1 and CDR2: MDHEN and SYDVKM. The CDR3 DNA reads as TGTGCCAGCCGTGACAGAAATCAGCCCCAGCATTTT. Translating it yields CASRDRNQPQHF.